What follows are 15 T cell receptor beta chains derived from one specimen sequenced in a study of Ad26.COV2.S vaccination and SARS-CoV-2 variants. The sample's treatment: roughly 18 received Ad26.COV2.S at low or high dose, single or two shots; 5 received placebo; per-sample allocation not given. Day 63 after the first injection of vaccine or placebo was the sampling time. Produced via immunoSEQ multiplex PCR; TCRdb's table is partial and in-frame only. In the table there are 330,000 or so clones, 90% of which are singletons. This specimen was peripheral blood, taken in a trial of Ad26.COV2.S vaccine versus placebo. The receptors were gathered from a person aged 18-65 years who received the Ad26.COV2.S COVID-19 vaccine or a placebo.

V is TRBV4-1 and J is TRBJ1-1; possibly TRBD1 for D (5 bases). CDR1 MGHRA and CDR2 YSYEKL come from the germline V gene. The ends were cut back, 1 base at V and 2 bases at J, with 14 bases in the middle. The CDR3 covers 16 residues. For the CDR3, the DNA is TGCGCCAGCAGCCAAGCTATGGGGGATAGAAACACTGAAGCTTTCTTT. This codes for CASSQAMGDRNTEAFF.

The chain is built from TRBV12-3 or TRBV12-4 and TRBJ1-1; D is undetermined. The CDR3 sequence is 13 residues long. Trimming shortened V by 2 bases and J by 7 bases, and 11 bases separated the two germline ends. The CDR3 sequence is CASSLPGLGEAFF. CDR3 DNA: TGTGCCAGCAGTTTACCCGGGCTGGGTGAAGCTTTCTTT.

The CDR3 sequence: CAIRTPGQGDTEAFF. The DNA of the CDR3 is TGTGCCATCAGGACCCCCGGACAGGGGGACACTGAAGCTTTCTTT. The chain combines TRBV10-3 with TRBJ1-1; 10 nucleotides align to TRBD1. Germline CDR1 ENHRY, CDR2 SYGVKD. The CDR3 sequence is 15 residues long. V lost 6 bases, J lost 3 bases, and 7 bases stayed unmatched.

This sequence joins TRBV7-8 and TRBJ2-7; no reliable D call. CDR3 size: 17 residues. The V end lost 1 base, the J end lost 0 bases, and 16 bases lay between the germline ends. CDR1 and CDR2 (germline): SGHVS, FQNEAQ. DNA of the CDR3: TGTGCCAGCAGCTTAGGATGGGCAGCTACCAGCTCCTACGAGCAGTACTTC. Protein sequence: CASSLGWAATSSYEQYF.

This clone turned up a few times. V usage is TRBV7-9 and J usage is TRBJ2-7; TRBD1 agrees at 9 bases. V lost 5 bases, J lost 2 bases, and 1 base stayed unmatched. The CDR3 has 13 amino acids. Germline CDR1 reads SEHNR; CDR2 reads FQNEAQ (reference sequence). The CDR3 coding sequence is TGTGCCAGCAGCCGGACAGGGGCCTACGAGCAGTACTTC. Translated: CASSRTGAYEQYF.

The chain recombines TRBV7-9 with TRBJ1-1; no firm D call. Trimming shortened V by 6 bases and J by 0 bases, and 11 bases separated the two germline ends. CDR3 size: 14 residues. From germline, CDR1 is SEHNR and CDR2 FQNEAQ (reference sequence). As DNA, the CDR3 is TGTGCCAGCAGGGAACGGACGGTGAACACTGAAGCTTTCTTT. Protein product: CASRERTVNTEAFF.

The chain uses TRBV5-6 and TRBJ1-4; D call uncertain. Germline V gene data show CDR1 as SGHDT and CDR2 as YYEEEE. The CDR3 runs to 16 residues. V was shortened by 4 bases and J by 3 bases, with 16 bases between the two germline ends. CDR3 DNA sequence: TGTGCCAGCAGCCTACTAGGAGGGTGGGCTAATGAAAAACTGTTTTTT. It yields the protein CASSLLGGWANEKLFF. The full variable domain, rest sourced from reference TRBV5-6 and TRBJ1-4, is DAGVTQSPTHLIKTRGQQVTLRCSPKSGHDTVSWYQQALGQGPQFIFQYYEEEERQRGNFPDRFSGHQFPNYSSELNVNALLLGDSALYLCASSLLGGWANEKLFFGSGTQLSVL.

The V gene is TRBV25-1, the J gene TRBJ1-4; D remains ambiguous. The CDR3 runs to 12 residues. Trimming stripped 4 bases from V and 5 bases from J, with 5 bases between. Germline values: CDR1 MGHDK, CDR2 SYGVNS. CDR3 protein: CASSVGNEKLFF. In DNA form, the CDR3 reads TGTGCCAGCAGTGTGGGGAATGAAAAACTGTTTTTT.

This CDR3 reads CASSQGTGGGVYGYTF. CDR3 nucleotides: TGCGCCAGCAGCCAAGGGACGGGCGGCGGGGTCTATGGCTACACCTTC. The rearrangement joins TRBV4-1 to TRBJ1-2; D remains unclear. Germline CDR1 is MGHRA and CDR2 is YSYEKL. V was clipped by 1 base and J by 4 bases, with 16 bases between them. CDR3 length equals 16 residues.

This clone was counted a single time. V and J are TRBV19 and TRBJ1-1, with D possibly matching TRBD1 (5 bases). Deletions cut 9 bases from V and 3 bases from J, with 17 bases between. The germline V gene has CDR1 LNHDA and CDR2 SQIVND (reference sequence). This CDR3 comprises 14 residues. This CDR3 reads CASRIGWGDTEAFF. The CDR3 region has the DNA TGTGCCAGCAGAATAGGGTGGGGGGACACTGAAGCTTTCTTT.

The J gene is TRBJ1-2, the V gene TRBV7-9; the match to TRBD1 covers 9 bases. CDR3 size: 17 residues. Germline V gene lookup returns CDR1 SEHNR and CDR2 FQNEAQ (reference sequence). The V gene end was trimmed by 4 bases and the J gene end by 2 bases; junction bases not matched to a gene: 11. CDR3 nucleotides: TGTGCCAGCAGCTCCGCCGGGACAGGGATAAGAAACTATGGCTACACCTTC. Its protein is CASSSAGTGIRNYGYTF.

The chain uses TRBV19 and TRBJ2-1; D is perhaps TRBD2 (6 bases). The CDR3 runs to 14 residues. CDR1 LNHDA and CDR2 SQIVND come from the germline V gene (reference sequence). Trimming removed 10 bases at V and 6 bases at J, with 19 bases between. In DNA, the CDR3 is TGTGCCACTGGCGGGGCTTCCCAAGCCAATGAGCAGTTCTTC. It translates to CATGGASQANEQFF. Variable domain in full (rest from reference TRBV19 and TRBJ2-1): DGGITQSPKYLFRKEGQNVTLSCEQNLNHDAMYWYRQDPGQGLRLIYYSQIVNDFQKGDIAEGYSVSREKKESFPLTVTSAQKNPTAFYLCATGGASQANEQFFGPGTRLTVL.

The V and J genes are TRBV5-6 and TRBJ2-1; D not resolved. The CDR3 contains 11 residues. Germline V CDR1 and CDR2: SGHDT, YYEEEE. The germline V and J ends were trimmed by 2 bases and 8 bases, with 5 bases remaining between them. CDR3 sequence (DNA): TGTGCCAGCAGCTTCGCGGATGAGCAGTTCTTC. The encoded protein is CASSFADEQFF.

This chain joins TRBV28 and TRBJ2-1, with 10 bases lining up with TRBD2. The CDR3 covers 13 residues. Germline CDR1 MDHEN, CDR2 SYDVKM. The chain's CDR3 is CASGGERTPEQFF. DNA of the CDR3: TGTGCGAGCGGGGGGGAGCGGACGCCTGAGCAGTTCTTC. Full variable domain (outside the CDR3, taken from reference TRBV28 and TRBJ2-1): DVKVTQSSRYLVKRTGEKVFLECVQDMDHENMFWYRQDPGLGLRLIYFSYDVKMKEKGDIPEGYSVSREKKERFSLILESASTNQTSMYLCASGGERTPEQFFGPGTRLTVL.

J is TRBJ2-1 and V is TRBV28, with 7 nucleotides matching TRBD1. Germline V CDR1 and CDR2: MDHEN, SYDVKM. Trimming cost V 6 bases and J 5 bases; bases outside gene matches: 10. The CDR3 totals 15 residues. The chain's CDR3 is CASRTGSLTHNEQFF. The CDR3 DNA reads TGTGCCAGCAGGACAGGGAGCCTGACACACAATGAGCAGTTCTTC. Variable domain in full (rest from reference TRBV28 and TRBJ2-1): DVKVTQSSRYLVKRTGEKVFLECVQDMDHENMFWYRQDPGLGLRLIYFSYDVKMKEKGDIPEGYSVSREKKERFSLILESASTNQTSMYLCASRTGSLTHNEQFFGPGTRLTVL.